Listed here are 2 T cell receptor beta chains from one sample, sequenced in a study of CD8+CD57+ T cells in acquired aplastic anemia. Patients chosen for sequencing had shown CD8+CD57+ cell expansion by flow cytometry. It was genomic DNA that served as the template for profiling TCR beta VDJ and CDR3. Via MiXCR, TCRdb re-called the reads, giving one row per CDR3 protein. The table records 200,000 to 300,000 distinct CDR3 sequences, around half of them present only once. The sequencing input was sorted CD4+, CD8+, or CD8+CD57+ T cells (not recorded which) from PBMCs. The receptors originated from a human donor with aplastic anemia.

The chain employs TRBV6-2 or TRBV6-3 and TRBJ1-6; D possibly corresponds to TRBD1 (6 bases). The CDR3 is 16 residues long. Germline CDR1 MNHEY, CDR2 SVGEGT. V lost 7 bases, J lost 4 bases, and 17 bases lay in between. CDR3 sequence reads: CASTRGGGGYNSPLHF. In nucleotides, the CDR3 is TGTGCCAGCACGAGAGGCGGGGGCGGGTATAATTCACCCCTCCACTTT.

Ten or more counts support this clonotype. The CDR3 DNA reads as TGTGCCAGTAGTATATTCCAGGCCTACTACAATGAGCAGTTCTTC. As protein: CASSIFQAYYNEQFF. The genes are TRBV19 and TRBJ2-1, with no clear D. The V end lost 2 bases, the J end lost 3 bases, and 11 bases lay between the germline ends. The CDR3 is made up of 15 amino acids. Germline V gene data show CDR1 as LNHDA and CDR2 as SQIVND (reference sequence).